This TCR beta chain was sequenced during a study of shared clonotypes between healthy human individuals. Study results and limitations: A handful of donors showed sharing of about 5.5% of naive CD4 clonotypes. A generally larger estimated richness was seen in naive subsets than in memory subsets.

The CDR3 is 13 amino acids. Germline lookup yields CDR1 LNHDA and CDR2 SQIVND (reference sequence). Trimming left V 4 bases short and J 5 bases short, with 11 bases between. Genomic DNA of every subset was divided equally among multiple immunoSEQ plates. A roughly 200 ng quantity of DNA, 29,000 or so T cell genomes, went into the sorted-subset replicate PCRs. Data came from immunoSEQ multiplex PCR; TCRdb stores just in-frame clones and leaves some out. The sample records more than 2 million clones, nearly 97% being singletons. Comments on this clone: Its target is unknown.

V and J are TRBV19 and TRBJ1-1, with D maybe TRBD1 (6 bases). The sample was naive CD4+ T cells sorted from blood. The subset denotes: CD45RA+ positively selected. The sequence came from a man between 18 and 35 years old in good health. The CDR3 loop reads CASSSSQGTEAFF. The DNA of the CDR3 is TGTGCCAGTAGTAGCTCTCAGGGGACTGAAGCTTTCTTT.